This TCR beta chain originates from a study of cytomegalovirus exposure and HLA in healthy donors (TCRdb year 2017). For the study in its entirety: According to an earlier analysis of 587 of the donors, 200 million or so T cells yielded 120 million or so unique TCR beta sequences and around 280 Gb of sequence data. Among a few hundred genotyped donors of the cohort, an average of approximately 230,000 unique TCR beta nucleotide sequences were sequenced per donor, about a sixth of them non-productive. A later genetic analysis used genome-wide SNP genotypes for about three fifths of the 666 donors, treating that subset as a discovery cohort. To decide whether each TCR beta V gene segment behaved as functional or pseudogenic, an earlier analysis of approximately 590 of the donors relied on high-throughput TCR beta sequencing. Both class I and class II loci were covered by HLA typing, at four-digit resolution. Among the approximately 430 genotyped donors, about 83% belonged to the genetic ancestry cluster associated with self-reported Caucasian donors. Five DR-DQ haplotypes were treated as single units for association and clustering because of strong linkage in the cohort. Besides the first cohort of under 700 subjects, a separate validation cohort made up of roughly 120 different subjects was used. Rather than drawing on any new phenotypic data, the later analysis identified candidate immune exposures from TCR beta sequences and the way those sequences occurred across donors. In a later analysis, previously published TCR beta repertoires from hundreds of donors were re-analyzed and high-resolution HLA genotyping was added so that TCR occurrence patterns could be studied. Typing coverage varied by locus: 629-630 donors for A, B, C, DRB1 and DQB1; around 560 for DQA1; about 590 for DPA1; around 490 for DPB1. All discovery cohort repertoires had been generated on a single sequencing platform. Around 330 gigabases of sequencing data and approximately 92 million unique TCR sequences made up an early release that covered nearly 650 HLA-typed donors. Donor age, sex, ethnicity and CMV serostatus were compiled together with the repertoire data. The T cell repertoires of about 700 subjects were profiled by immunosequencing and related to cytomegalovirus serostatus. To predict cytomegalovirus infection status, the study brought together high-throughput TCR immunosequencing, statistical association of individual TCRs with disease status, and machine learning. The aim of the study was to test whether cataloging public T cell receptors could identify signatures of past pathogen exposure.

The CDR3 covers 13 residues, taking in both the cysteine and the phenylalanine. Only the CDR3 DNA is retained, 39 bases long and in frame from the first base. Trimming removed 7 bases from V and 2 bases from J, leaving 11 bases between the germline ends. Via the germline V gene, CDR1 is SNHLY and CDR2 FYNNEI. The study at large found these results: Across donors, most TCR sequences were observed very rarely, whereas some public TCRs were present in many individuals. An association between a missense DCLRE1C variant and V-gene and J-gene trimming of TCR beta chains was found in a later genetic analysis and replicated in an independent cohort. In a later analysis, TCR association rates were found to vary across HLA loci, with the most associated TCRs seen for DRB1 alleles and the fewest for HLA-C alleles. In the study, 150 to 200 TCR beta chains were listed as associated with cytomegalovirus. In both the original and validation cohorts, the classifier was reported to diagnose cytomegalovirus status with high specificity and sensitivity. The sequencing pipeline was judged likely to have produced a cluster of highly shared sequence variants as a technical artifact. In a later analysis, 15,000 to 20,000 TCR beta sequences were associated with specific HLA alleles at a false discovery rate of 0.05. Some IMGT-functional V segments, including TRBV6-2 and TRBV6-3, could not be distinguished by the 87-base-pair reads and were therefore excluded. In this cohort, only TCR beta chains were sequenced, and detectable features were limited by the absence of alpha or paired-chain data. Because counts were too low, under 20 rarely observed V segments, including chromosome 9 orphons, were left out of the earlier analysis of roughly 600 of the donors. According to a later analysis, parvovirus B19, influenza, CMV and Epstein-Barr virus appeared linked to several top co-occurrence clusters. Immune exposure information for the cohort was limited to CMV serostatus. Most CMV-associated TCR beta chains appeared to be HLA-restricted in a later analysis, and the HLA associations seemed to be driven largely by CMV exposure. Assigning TCR associations to individual alleles was difficult when HLA alleles, especially DR and DQ, strongly co-occurred. In an earlier analysis of 587 of the donors, most TCR beta V segments appeared in productive rearrangements about 87% or about 30% of the time, broadly matching IMGT annotations. In vitro tests confirmed that a few of the cytomegalovirus-associated TCR beta chains recognize cytomegalovirus antigens. The authors suggested that the approach could potentially be generalized to other disease states and immunological phenotypes. Correlated functional status among segregating V segments might reflect linkage disequilibrium, but an unknown experimental factor could not be ruled out. Because some donors lacked HLA typing at each locus, the association tests relied only on the typed subset. Roughly uniform sequencing depth across donors was assumed in presence/absence analyses, although this assumption may not hold. A later analysis found that HLA-associated TCR beta chains were more clonally expanded and had lower generation probabilities than equally common non-associated chains. A further reported finding was that TCR beta sequences accurately predicted the HLA-A and HLA-B alleles for most subjects in the first cohort. Compared with the roughly 720-donor mean, donors in an Asian-associated ancestry cluster had fewer N-insertions in productive TCRs, according to a later genetic analysis.

This clone appeared a few times. The antigen it binds to is not known. Base quality data are lacking; no much larger clone is found one base away. Library generation was performed with the immunoSEQ multiplex PCR assay. A mixture of 60 forward primers for TCR Vbeta segments and 13 reverse primers for TCR Jbeta segments was used in the multiplex PCR. The CDR3 region of rearranged TCR beta genes was amplified from genomic DNA with a multiplex PCR assay. Amplified TCR beta libraries were sequenced as 87-base-pair reads on the Illumina HiSeq System. The paper's processing steps were these. A later analysis tallied tens of millions of unique TCR beta chains across the 700 or so repertoires, and 10 million to 11 million of those chains were shared by two or more donors. Raw reads were error-corrected and collapsed into unique sequences by a nearest-neighbor algorithm in which closely related sequences were merged to remove PCR and sequencing errors. To assign V, D and J gene segments, CDR3 sequences were aligned to IMGT reference sequences. For a sequence to be retained, a match of at least six nucleotides to both a V gene segment and a J gene segment was required. A rearrangement was called productive if the CDR3 had no stop codons and remained in frame with V and J, and every other rearrangement was called non-productive. Following IMGT convention, CDR3 was defined as the stretch from the second conserved V-encoded cysteine to the conserved J-encoded phenylalanine. Sequences without an unambiguous match to a single V gene segment were excluded from the earlier analysis of a few hundred of the donors. An earlier analysis of some 500 of the donors classified V segments as functional when productive rearrangements were above 56.7% and as segregating when the standard deviation between donors was above 5%. A statistical classification framework was built to diagnose cytomegalovirus status from the catalog of TCR beta chain sequences. A later analysis assigned V and J genes by comparing TCR nucleotide sequences with IMGT/GENE-DB human TR gene sequences. Using the TCRdist pipeline, a later analysis assigned CDR3 sequences along with most-parsimonious VDJ recombination scenarios. In a later analysis, every TCR beta chain was defined by the combination of its CDR3 amino acid sequence and its V-gene family, and reads without a unique V-gene family were dropped. A later analysis removed nearly 600 highly shared, low-generation-probability nucleotide sequences to deal with suspected cross-contamination and a sequencing artifact. For each public chain, a later analysis derived a clonal expansion index from normalized ranks of inferred template counts within each repertoire. In a later analysis, generation probabilities were computed using a VDJ recombination model fitted to out-of-frame rearrangements, and the results were checked against IGoR. In a later analysis, TCR-TCR, TCR-HLA and TCR-CMV co-occurrence was scored with hypergeometric tests, and a repertoire-size bias correction was applied to TCR pairs. To estimate false discovery rates, a later analysis permuted the HLA or CMV assignments 20 times. In a later analysis, co-occurring TCRs were grouped using DBSCAN, and TCRdist sequence similarity was added for clustering within HLA-allele-positive subsets. For co-occurrence clustering, repertoires with fewer than 30,000 or more than 120,000 public chains were excluded, along with roughly five repertoires with anomalous nucleotide sharing. TCRdb limited this immuneACCESS table to in-frame rearrangements with V and J called. A share of clones is missing; checked studies link under half to unresolved V genes, and the rest is unexplained. Clonal size and the V and J genes are those of that table, whereas D and trimming came from the DNA. Recorded for this sample are some 130,000 clones; approximately 61% of them occurred a single time. 1.5% to 2% of the sample is in the top ten clones.

The cohort consisted of approximately 670 healthy bone marrow donors. At the time of sampling, all cohort members were nominally healthy, though unrecorded immune exposures were likely present. Of the roughly 670 cohort members, roughly 290 had a positive CMV serostatus and 350 to 450 had a negative one, while no CMV serostatus was recorded for the donor. Each donor provided a peripheral blood sample, and peripheral blood mononuclear cells were used for TCR beta sequencing. The Qiagen DNeasy Blood Extraction Kit was used to extract genomic DNA from the blood cell samples. The sequence is built from TRBV2 and TRBJ2-5; 7 matching bases give a weak D call of TRBD2. The sequencing input was PBMCs. The TCR comes from a human donor in good health. The CDR3 in this case is CASTGDYQETQYF. The DNA sequence follows: TGTGCCAGCACAGGGGACTATCAAGAGACCCAGTACTTC.